This section outlines one T cell receptor (beta chain) sequence together with its context. Its antigen remains unknown. The data stem from a study of cytotoxic CD8 clonotypes in ibrutinib-treated CLL. Across the whole study: Samples yielded averages of 255,043 productive templates and about 100,000 productive rearrangements.

TCR beta library input comprised around 2.1 micrograms of genomic DNA from cryopreserved PBMCs. This CDR3 comprises 15 residues. Trimming took off 2 bases at V and 0 bases at J, with 10 bases between the two ends. CDR1 and CDR2 (germline): MDHEN, SYDVKM. TCRdb keeps only in-frame clones here, not all; method: immunoSEQ multiplex PCR. The repertoire holds approximately 40,000 clones, with around 70% as singletons. Study-wide results and caveats: Clonality showed a rise at ibrutinib response that reversed toward baseline at progression. Clonality correlated strongly with circulating CD8+ T cells and exceeded age-matched healthy donors at baseline.

This chain uses TRBV28 with TRBJ1-1; D uncertain. The receptor comes from a human donor with chronic lymphocytic leukemia. Sequenced material: PBMCs, taken at disease progression, from a patient treated with ibrutinib. CDR3 DNA sequence: TGTGCCAGCAGTTTAGAGCCCCTATTGAACACTGAAGCTTTCTTT. Translating it yields CASSLEPLLNTEAFF.